This T cell receptor (beta chain) originates from a study of post-analysis software for immune sequencing data. Study details: In terms of disease course, relapsing-remitting, secondary progressive and progressive-relapsing multiple sclerosis were included.

Study conclusions and caveats: About five TRBV segments, including TRBV5-6, TRBV5-1 and TRBV20-1, were more frequent in patients than controls. Compared against controls, patients with multiple sclerosis displayed significantly lower normalized Chao1 diversity.

This clonotype was seen a handful of times. Antigen unknown. Tagging with unique molecular identifiers was a feature of the TCR beta cDNA libraries. There were roughly 0.9 to 10 million T cells, and some 500,000 cDNA molecules came from them. TCRdb redid the calling of the PCR reads with MiXCR, one entry per CDR3 protein. The sample contains some 800,000 distinct CDR3 sequences, about 43% of which appear only once. V was shortened by 6 bases and J by 1 base, with 16 bases between the two germline ends. CDR1 and CDR2 from the germline V gene are MNHEY and SVGAGI. The CDR3 has 15 amino acids. The chain combines TRBV6-5 with TRBJ2-7; D gene unclear. The sample consisted of blood. The origin of this receptor is a girl aged 5-17 years with multiple sclerosis. This CDR3 reads CASSKGPLESYEQYF. CDR3 DNA: TGTGCCAGCAGCAAAGGGCCTCTGGAGTCCTACGAGCAGTACTTC.